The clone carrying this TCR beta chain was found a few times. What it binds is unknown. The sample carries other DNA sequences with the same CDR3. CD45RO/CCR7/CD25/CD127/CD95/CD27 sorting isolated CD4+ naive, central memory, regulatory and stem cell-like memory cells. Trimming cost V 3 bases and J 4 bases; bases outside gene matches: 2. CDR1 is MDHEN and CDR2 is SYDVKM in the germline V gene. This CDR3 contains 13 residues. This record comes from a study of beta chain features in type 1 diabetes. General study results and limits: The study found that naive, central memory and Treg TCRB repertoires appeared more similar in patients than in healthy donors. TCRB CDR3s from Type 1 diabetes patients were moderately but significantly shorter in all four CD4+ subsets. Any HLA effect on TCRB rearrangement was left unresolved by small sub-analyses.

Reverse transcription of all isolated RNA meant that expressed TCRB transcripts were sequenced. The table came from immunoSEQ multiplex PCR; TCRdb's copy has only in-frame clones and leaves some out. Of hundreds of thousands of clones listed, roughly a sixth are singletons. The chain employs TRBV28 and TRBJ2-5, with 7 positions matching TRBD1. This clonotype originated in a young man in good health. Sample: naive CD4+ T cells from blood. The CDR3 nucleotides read TGTGCCAGCAGTTTGGGACAGCTAGAGACCCAGTACTTC. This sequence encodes CASSLGQLETQYF.